These 17 T cell receptor beta chains were all obtained from the same sample, sequenced in a study of blood T cell repertoires in COVID-19 (dated by TCRdb to about 2020). Library generation was performed with the immunoSEQ multiplex PCR assay. The immuneACCESS repertoire file appears here via TCRdb, limited to in-frame rearrangements. These files lack a portion of the clones; in checked studies, under half of the deficit traces to unresolved V genes, and the cause of the others is not known. The sample table shows 330,000 or so clones, and around nine tenths are seen once. 3% to 4.5% of the sample is in the top ten clones. The sample consisted of peripheral blood. The receptors derive from a woman between 55 and 75 years old with COVID-19, enrolled during active disease.

As concerns this clone: The same CDR3 is also encoded by other DNA sequences in this sample. The rearrangement uses TRBV9 and TRBJ2-7; D is possibly TRBD1 (6 bases). The CDR3 is made up of 14 amino acids. The ends were cut back, 0 bases at V and 3 bases at J, with 10 bases in the middle. From germline, CDR1 is SGDLS and CDR2 YYNGEE. CDR3 protein: CASSVATGSYEQYF. The CDR3 bases are TGTGCCAGCAGCGTAGCTACAGGGAGCTACGAGCAGTACTTC.

V and J are TRBV5-6 and TRBJ1-5; tentative D call: TRBD1 (5 bases). In germline, CDR1 is SGHDT, CDR2 YYEEEE. This CDR3 is 14 amino acids long. V was trimmed by 0 bases and J by 4 bases, leaving 8 bases between them. CDR3 nucleotide sequence: TGTGCCAGCAGCTTGGGACAGCAAAATCAGCCCCAGCATTTT. As protein: CASSLGQQNQPQHF.

This clone was seen just once. The V and J genes are TRBV12-3 or TRBV12-4 and TRBJ2-7, with TRBD1 matching 9 bases. The CDR3 is 13 residues long. The trim removed 6 bases at V and 6 bases at J, leaving 6 bases unmatched. CDR3 loop: CASSRDRASEQYF. CDR3 nucleotides: TGTGCCAGCAGCCGGGACAGGGCGAGCGAGCAGTACTTC.

V gene TRBV9 combines with J gene TRBJ2-7; D is ambiguous. CDR3 length equals 15 residues. With 2 bases removed from V and 2 bases from J, the gap between germline ends came to 14 bases. Germline V gene data show CDR1 as SGDLS and CDR2 as YYNGEE. CDR3 sequence (DNA): TGTGCCAGCAGCGTCGAAATAGCCCTTCCCTACGAGCAGTACTTC. Its translation is CASSVEIALPYEQYF. The full variable domain, completed using reference TRBV9 and TRBJ2-7, is DSGVTQTPKHLITATGQRVTLRCSPRSGDLSVYWYQQSLDQGLQFLIQYYNGEERAKGNILERFSAQQFPDLHSELNLSSLELGDSALYFCASSVEIALPYEQYFGPGTRLTVT.

The V gene is TRBV28, the J gene TRBJ1-2, with 7 bases that match TRBD1. V lost 3 bases to trimming and J lost 3 bases; unmatched junction nucleotides: 10. Germline V gene lookup returns CDR1 MDHEN and CDR2 SYDVKM. The CDR3 runs 16 residues. CDR3 sequence (DNA): TGTGCCAGCAGTTTGCCCGTCCTCACAGGGGACTATGGCTACACCTTC. This sequence encodes CASSLPVLTGDYGYTF.

J is TRBJ2-7 and V is TRBV5-4; 7 bases map to TRBD1. The ends lost 4 bases at V and 4 bases at J; junction bases unmatched: 11. CDR1 and CDR2 from the germline V gene are SGHNT and YYREEE (reference sequence). This CDR3 has 15 residues. CDR3 amino acids: CASSRGQEGVYEQYF. CDR3 bases: TGTGCCAGCAGCCGAGGACAGGAAGGGGTTTACGAGCAGTACTTC.

This clone has more than one count but fewer than ten. This chain uses TRBV27 with TRBJ1-2; 7 bases fit TRBD1. The V gene end was trimmed by 6 bases and the J gene end by 7 bases; junction bases not matched to a gene: 5. Per germline, CDR1 MNHEY and CDR2 SMNVEV (reference sequence). The CDR3 spans 12 residues. CDR3 protein: CASRTGMGGYTF. CDR3 bases: TGTGCCAGCAGGACAGGGATGGGTGGCTACACCTTC.

The chain joins TRBV5-6 to TRBJ1-2; D not resolved. Between the trimmed V and J ends, which lost 1 base and 0 bases, there was a span of 7 bases. The CDR3 is 14 amino acids. Germline loops: CDR1 SGHDT, CDR2 YYEEEE. DNA for the CDR3: TGTGCCAGCAGCTTGCGTTCAGCTAACTATGGCTACACCTTC. Its protein is CASSLRSANYGYTF.

This clone has only one observation. V is TRBV5-4 and J is TRBJ2-5; the match to TRBD1 covers 11 bases. The CDR3 is made up of 15 amino acids. Germline CDR1 is SGHNT and CDR2 is YYREEE (reference sequence). The V gene end was trimmed by 4 bases and the J gene end by 4 bases; junction bases not matched to a gene: 6. CDR3 in amino acids: CASSADRGQSETQYF. The CDR3 DNA follows: TGTGCCAGCAGCGCGGACAGGGGGCAATCAGAGACCCAGTACTTC.

The rearrangement uses TRBV10-3 and TRBJ2-3; maybe TRBD2 (6 bases). The CDR3 is 16 residues long. V lost 4 bases, J lost 1 base, and 15 bases lay in between. Germline values: CDR1 ENHRY, CDR2 SYGVKD. This chain's CDR3 is CAISGRGGLGTDTQYF. CDR3 coding DNA: TGTGCCATCAGTGGGAGGGGTGGACTTGGCACAGATACGCAGTATTTT.

The rearrangement joins TRBV6-5 to TRBJ1-2, with 10 positions matching TRBD1. Germline V gene lookup returns CDR1 MNHEY and CDR2 SVGAGI. V shed 2 bases and J 2 bases; nucleotides not matched to a gene: 5. The CDR3 has 16 amino acids. CDR3 DNA sequence: TGTGCCAGCAGTTACATCCGGACAGGGGGGAACTATGGCTACACCTTC. Protein product: CASSYIRTGGNYGYTF.

This sequence joins TRBV6-1 and TRBJ1-6; D possibly corresponds to TRBD1 (6 bases). CDR3 length: 15 residues. V was pared by 2 bases and J by 4 bases, with 9 bases between. Per the germline V gene, CDR1 is MNHNS and CDR2 is SASEGT. DNA for the CDR3: TGTGCCAGCAGTGAACAGGGGCGATATAATTCACCCCTCCACTTT. Translating it yields CASSEQGRYNSPLHF.

V gene TRBV18 combines with J gene TRBJ1-2; D is unclear. CDR3 size: 13 residues. CDR1 and CDR2 from the germline V gene are KGHSH and LQKENI. The V end lost 0 bases, the J end lost 8 bases, and 10 bases lay between the germline ends. The CDR3 DNA follows: TGTGCCAGCTCACCACCGCCCGGGAACGGCTACACCTTC. This codes for CASSPPPGNGYTF. The variable domain in full, with the rest retrieved from reference TRBV18 and TRBJ1-2, is NAGVMQNPRHLVRRRGQEARLRCSPMKGHSHVYWYRQLPEEGLKFMVYLQKENIIDESGMPKERFSAEFPKEGPSILRIQQVVRGDSAAYFCASSPPPGNGYTFGSGTRLTVV.

The chain combines TRBV12-5 with TRBJ2-5; the D gene is possibly TRBD2 (6 bases). The length of the CDR3 is 18 residues. Per the germline V gene, CDR1 is LGHNT and CDR2 is FRNRAP. The V end was cut by 0 bases, the J end by 5 bases, with 22 bases between. The CDR3 coding sequence is TGTGCTAGTGGTTTGGTGACGGGACTCCATGGGACGAAGGAGACCCAGTACTTC. Translation gives CASGLVTGLHGTKETQYF.

The chain has TRBV7-9 and TRBJ2-2; 14 nucleotides align to TRBD2. CDR1 SEHNR and CDR2 FQNEAQ come from the germline V gene (reference sequence). The CDR3 covers 18 residues. V lost 4 bases to trimming and J lost 3 bases; unmatched junction nucleotides: 7. The CDR3 here is CASSSSGLAGAHTGELFF. CDR3 DNA sequence: TGTGCCAGCAGCTCATCGGGACTAGCGGGGGCACACACCGGGGAGCTGTTTTTT.

This clone has a single count. V gene TRBV19 combines with J gene TRBJ2-1; 9 bases agree with TRBD1. Germline V gene data show CDR1 as LNHDA and CDR2 as SQIVND (reference sequence). The junction had 12 bases not matched to a gene; V was cut back by 5 bases and J by 7 bases. The CDR3 covers 16 residues. CDR3: CASSVEGTGIGNEQFF. CDR3 nucleotides: TGTGCCAGTAGTGTCGAAGGGACAGGGATAGGTAATGAGCAGTTCTTC.

V is TRBV5-4 and J is TRBJ1-2; 9 positions match TRBD1. Looked up from germline, CDR1 is SGHNT and CDR2 is YYREEE (reference sequence). The CDR3 has 16 residues. Losses at the gene ends were 2 bases for V and 7 bases for J; bases not matched to a gene: 12. The CDR3 sequence: CASSFGRPGQGSGYTF. CDR3 DNA sequence: TGTGCCAGCAGCTTTGGACGACCGGGACAGGGTTCTGGCTACACCTTC.